The present T cell receptor beta chain was sequenced within a study of cytomegalovirus exposure and HLA in healthy donors. The length of the CDR3 is 14 residues. Germline V gives CDR1 LNHDA, CDR2 SQIVND (reference sequence). Trimming removed 3 bases at V and 1 base at J, with 10 bases between. General observations from the study: Overall, roughly 150 TCR beta chains were annotated as cytomegalovirus-associated. Under in vitro conditions, three CMV-associated chains were confirmed as specific for CMV antigens.

Libraries were prepared by immunoSEQ multiplex PCR; TCRdb keeps only in-frame clonotypes and omits some of them. The data hold about 74,000 clones, with around 94% observed a single time. In the case of this clone: Its antigen is as yet unknown.

The chain uses TRBV19 and TRBJ2-7; maybe TRBD2 (5 bases). The TCR was taken from a man between 18 and 35 years old in good health and CMV-seropositive. The material sequenced was PBMCs. CDR3 coding DNA: TGTGCCAGTAGTATGGCGGGCGGATCCTACGAGCAGTACTTC. This sequence encodes CASSMAGGSYEQYF.